Reported below is one T cell receptor beta chain. The antigen is not known. The use of genomic DNA as template underpinned the TCR beta VDJ and CDR3 profiling. One entry per CDR3 protein results from TCRdb running MiXCR on the reads. Here the sample spans about 40,000 distinct CDR3 sequences, roughly three fifths being singletons. Patients selected for sequencing had displayed CD8+CD57+ cell expansion by flow cytometry. There were no patients without severe acquired aplastic anemia. This sample was taken from a study of CD8+CD57+ T cells in acquired aplastic anemia. Study-wide results and limits: For CD8+ Simpson's diversity, patients and controls showed no significant difference.

The source of this sequence is a human donor with aplastic anemia. Sequencing was performed on sorted CD4+, CD8+, or CD8+CD57+ T cells (not recorded which) from PBMCs.

Written as DNA, the CDR3 is TGTGCCGACTGCCCGGGACAGTTCGACGAGCAGTACTTC. It specifies CADCPGQFDEQYF. The chain carries TRBV2 and TRBJ2-7; 7 bases match TRBD1. Trimming at V came to 11 bases and at J to 5 bases, leaving 12 bases not matched to a gene. The CDR3 consists of 13 residues. Per the germline V gene, CDR1 is SNHLY and CDR2 is FYNNEI.